The clone carrying this TCR beta chain came up a few times. No antigen is known for it. This CDR3 contains 17 residues. The V gene's germline CDR1 is ENHRY and CDR2 SYGVKD. Trimming removed 5 bases from V and 1 base from J; junction bases left unmatched: 5. The source of the sample is a study of response to subunit inactivated influenza vaccine. Study outcomes and limitations: A suggestion made by the authors is that each seasonal influenza vaccination recruits few new T cells.

TCRdb re-called the RT-PCR reads with MiXCR, one entry per CDR3 protein. Here the sample spans about 520,000 distinct CDR3 sequences, approximately 11% being singletons. The chain recombines TRBV10-3 with TRBJ2-6; TRBD1 agrees at 10 bases. Sequenced material: PBMCs from blood, taken 40 to 50 days after vaccination. This receptor was identified in a man aged 50-60 years who received an inactivated influenza vaccine. The chain's CDR3 is CAISRGDRGSGANVLTF. CDR3 sequence (DNA): TGTGCCATCAGTAGGGGGGACAGGGGATCTGGGGCCAACGTCCTGACTTTC.